This is a list of T cell receptor beta chains from one sample in a study of blood T cell repertoires in COVID-19. Measured with immunoSEQ multiplex PCR; TCRdb has only the in-frame clones, and not every one. The sample holds tens of thousands of clones, 89% seen once. The sample consisted of peripheral blood. The receptors here all came from a man aged 55 to 70 with acute or convalescent COVID-19. The CDR3 runs from the conserved cysteine through the conserved F or W. Each record gives: V gene, J gene, D gene, clone size, CDR3 DNA, CDR3 protein. The D gene is left open where the match is weak. Clone size is shown for a subset of rows, as once, few, many or a class of expanded clone.

V gene: TRBV5-1
J gene: TRBJ1-6
D gene: .
clone size: .
CDR3 DNA: TGCGCCAGCAGCCTCGGACAGCCCTCCTCCTATAATTCACCCCTCCACTTT
CDR3 protein: CASSLGQPSSYNSPLHF

V gene: TRBV6-5
J gene: TRBJ2-7
D gene: .
clone size: .
CDR3 DNA: TGTGCCAGCACCGAAACCCGAAGACAGGTTGAGACGCAGTACTTC
CDR3 protein: CASTETRRQVETQYF

V gene: TRBV27
J gene: TRBJ1-5
D gene: TRBD1
clone size: .
CDR3 DNA: TGTGCCAGCAGTTTCCAGGGGGTTGGGGATCAGCCCCAGCATTTT
CDR3 protein: CASSFQGVGDQPQHF

V gene: TRBV29-1
J gene: TRBJ1-1
D gene: .
clone size: .
CDR3 DNA: TGCAGCGTTGCGAGACAGAGCCTTATGAACACTGAAGCTTTCTTT
CDR3 protein: CSVARQSLMNTEAFF

V gene: TRBV6-5
J gene: TRBJ1-1
D gene: TRBD1
clone size: .
CDR3 DNA: TGTGCCAGCAGGGTGACAGGGCTCAGCACTGAAGCTTTCTTT
CDR3 protein: CASRVTGLSTEAFF

V gene: TRBV5-1
J gene: TRBJ1-6
D gene: .
clone size: .
CDR3 DNA: TGCGCCAGCACTGTGGGGGGGGCTCTGAATTCACCCCTCCACTTT
CDR3 protein: CASTVGGALNSPLHF

V gene: TRBV6-6
J gene: TRBJ2-3
D gene: .
clone size: .
CDR3 DNA: TGTGCCAGCAGTCCACCAGGGGATACGCAGTATTTT
CDR3 protein: CASSPPGDTQYF

V gene: TRBV3-1/TRBV3-2
J gene: TRBJ2-5
D gene: .
clone size: .
CDR3 DNA: TGTCCCACTGCTTGGGGGGGGGCTCAGGGGGAGACCCAGTACTTC
CDR3 protein: CPTAWGGAQGETQYF

V gene: TRBV10-3
J gene: TRBJ1-2
D gene: .
clone size: .
CDR3 DNA: TGTGCCATCGGTCCAGGGGCGCGAGGCTATGGCTACACCTTC
CDR3 protein: CAIGPGARGYGYTF

V gene: TRBV14
J gene: TRBJ2-7
D gene: TRBD1
clone size: .
CDR3 DNA: TGTGCCAGCAGCCAAGTCCGGACAGGGATCTACGAGCAGTACTTC
CDR3 protein: CASSQVRTGIYEQYF

V gene: TRBV27
J gene: TRBJ1-3
D gene: .
clone size: .
CDR3 DNA: TGTGCCAGCAGTCGAGCCCGGACATCTGGAAACACCATATATTTT
CDR3 protein: CASSRARTSGNTIYF

V gene: TRBV5-4
J gene: TRBJ1-3
D gene: .
clone size: .
CDR3 DNA: TGTGCCAGCAGCCCGGAGGAGGGGCGGGGAAACACCATATATTTT
CDR3 protein: CASSPEEGRGNTIYF

V gene: TRBV5-5
J gene: TRBJ1-5
D gene: .
clone size: once
CDR3 DNA: TGTGCCAGCAGCTCCTTAATAGTAACAGATCAGCCCCAGCATTTT
CDR3 protein: CASSSLIVTDQPQHF

V gene: TRBV12-3/TRBV12-4
J gene: TRBJ1-1
D gene: .
clone size: .
CDR3 DNA: TGTGCCAGCAGTTTTAATGCAGGGACTGAAGCTTTCTTT
CDR3 protein: CASSFNAGTEAFF

V gene: TRBV7-6
J gene: TRBJ2-1
D gene: .
clone size: .
CDR3 DNA: TGTGCCAGCAGCTTAGGGGCGGGAAAGGCCATCGGTGAGCAGTTCTTC
CDR3 protein: CASSLGAGKAIGEQFF

V gene: TRBV7-3
J gene: TRBJ1-2
D gene: .
clone size: .
CDR3 DNA: TGTGCCAGCAGCTTCTCCCGGACAGCGCGGGAGGGCTACACCTTC
CDR3 protein: CASSFSRTAREGYTF

V gene: TRBV19
J gene: TRBJ2-7
D gene: .
clone size: .
CDR3 DNA: TGTGCCAGTAGAAGACAGGACAGCTCCTACGAGCAGTACTTC
CDR3 protein: CASRRQDSSYEQYF

V gene: TRBV30
J gene: TRBJ2-2
D gene: .
clone size: once
CDR3 DNA: TGTGCCTGGAGTGTACGACAGGGACTGAACACCGGGGAGCTGTTTTTT
CDR3 protein: CAWSVRQGLNTGELFF

V gene: TRBV9
J gene: TRBJ1-1
D gene: .
clone size: .
CDR3 DNA: TGTGCCAGCAGCGTAGCTACGTCAGGGGATAAAAACACTGAAGCTTTCTTT
CDR3 protein: CASSVATSGDKNTEAFF

V gene: TRBV27
J gene: TRBJ1-6
D gene: .
clone size: .
CDR3 DNA: TGTGCCAGCAGTTTAAGCAGGGCTGAGAATTCACCCCTCCACTTT
CDR3 protein: CASSLSRAENSPLHF